A single sample is the source of the 5 T cell receptor beta chains below, sequenced in a study of blood T cells in healthy people across ages. Using a J-beta primer mix together with a sample-barcoded 5' primer, a second PCR was run for roughly 7 to 12 cycles. TCRdb ran MiXCR on the 5' RACE reads and lists one entry per CDR3 protein. The top ten clones hold 15% to 20% of a sample with about 800,000 distinct CDR3 sequences, more than 35% of them seen once. Sequenced: blood. These receptors all stem from a man older than 75 in good health.

This clonotype was recorded at least ten times. The genes are TRBV18 and TRBJ2-1; TRBD2 matches at 13 bases. The CDR3 is 16 residues long. Germline-derived CDR1 and CDR2 are KGHSH and LQKENI. V was pared by 3 bases and J by 2 bases, with 1 base of the junction left unmatched. In DNA, the CDR3 is TGTGCCAGCTCACCGGGGACTAGCGGGGCCTACAATGAGCAGTTCTTC. This codes for CASSPGTSGAYNEQFF.

This clonotype was counted between two and nine times. The V and J genes are TRBV20-1 and TRBJ2-7, with 11 bases identical to TRBD2. This CDR3 region has 15 residues. V lost 6 bases, J lost 4 bases, and 11 bases stayed unmatched. CDR1 is DFQATT and CDR2 is SNEGSKA in the germline V gene (reference sequence). The CDR3: CSAIGSGRGSYEQYF. In DNA form, the CDR3 reads TGCAGTGCCATCGGTAGCGGGAGGGGTTCTTACGAGCAGTACTTC.

The table lists this clonotype with a few counts. This chain joins TRBV12-3 or TRBV12-4 and TRBJ2-5; the match to TRBD2 covers 7 bases. This CDR3 is 15 amino acids long. V dropped 1 base and J dropped 11; count of bases not matched to a gene: 13. For the CDR3, the DNA is TGTGCCAGCAGTTTAGGCGCGGGAGTCCACAATGAGCAGTACTTC. Its protein is CASSLGAGVHNEQYF.

This chain uses TRBV7-6 with TRBJ2-2; 8 nucleotides match TRBD2. Unmatched junction bases numbered 7, after V lost 5 bases and J lost 2 bases. The germline V gene encodes CDR1 SGHVS and CDR2 FNYEAQ. The CDR3 is made up of 16 amino acids. The chain's CDR3 is CASSNHLAGNTGELFF. CDR3 DNA sequence: TGTGCCAGCAGCAACCACCTAGCGGGTAACACCGGGGAGCTGTTTTTT.

There are many counts of this clonotype. The chain uses TRBV7-9 and TRBJ2-1, with 7 bases that match TRBD2. The CDR3 is 13 residues long. The V segment lost 5 bases and the J segment 7 bases; nucleotides outside the gene matches: 5. CDR1 SEHNR and CDR2 FQNEAQ come from the germline V gene (reference sequence). This CDR3 is CASSVSSGNEQFF. The CDR3 coding sequence is TGTGCCAGCAGCGTCAGTAGCGGGAATGAGCAGTTCTTC.